These 20 T cell receptor beta chains share one sample of origin, sequenced in a study of blood T cell repertoires in COVID-19. Only in-frame clones appear in the TCRdb table, and some are missing; sequencing was by immunoSEQ multiplex PCR. The profile covers about 320,000 clones, with 85% appearing a single time and around 1.9% taken by the ten largest. The sequencing input was PBMCs or T cells enriched from blood (not recorded which). The source of these receptors is a young woman who had been exposed to COVID-19.

This chain links TRBV7-9 with TRBJ1-4; D perhaps matches TRBD1 (5 bases). Germline lookup yields CDR1 SEHNR and CDR2 FQNEAQ (reference sequence). The CDR3 contains 14 residues. The V and J ends lost 7 bases and 7 bases respectively, with 16 bases between them. CDR3 sequence reads: CASNNGGVIEKLFF. The DNA of the CDR3 is TGTGCCAGCAACAACGGGGGGGTGATTGAAAAACTGTTTTTT.

The sample holds one count of this clone. This sequence joins TRBV4-1 and TRBJ1-2; D gene uncertain. The CDR3 sequence is 15 residues long. CDR1 and CDR2 from the germline V gene are MGHRA and YSYEKL. Between the trimmed V and J ends, which lost 0 bases and 7 bases, there was a span of 15 bases. The CDR3 region has the DNA TGCGCCAGCAGCCAAGATGATGACACCGGCTCTGGCTACACCTTC. Translation: CASSQDDDTGSGYTF.

This clone was counted only a few times. The V gene is TRBV18, the J gene TRBJ1-4; the match to TRBD1 covers 7 bases. The CDR3 is 14 residues long. With 7 bases clipped from V and 7 bases from J, the junction kept 9 bases outside the gene matches. CDR1 KGHSH and CDR2 LQKENI come from the germline V gene. Here the CDR3 DNA reads TGTGCCAGCTACGAATCCGGGACAGTTGAAAAACTGTTTTTT. Translation: CASYESGTVEKLFF.

V usage is TRBV7-3 and J usage is TRBJ1-6; 7 bases are shared with TRBD1. The CDR3 length is 22 residues. J gave up 4 bases and V 4 bases, and 25 bases lay outside the gene matches. The germline CDR1 and CDR2 sequences are SGHTA and FQGTGA. As DNA, the CDR3 is TGTGCCAGCAGCTCACCCGGGACAGCAAGACACCAATCGGAGGTGTATAATTCACCCCTCCACTTT. The encoded protein is CASSSPGTARHQSEVYNSPLHF.

This rearrangement joins TRBV27 to TRBJ1-2; D is possibly TRBD1 (5 bases). The germline V gene encodes CDR1 MNHEY and CDR2 SMNVEV (reference sequence). CDR3 length: 14 amino acids. Trimming took off 8 bases at V and 7 bases at J, with 20 bases between the two ends. This CDR3 is CASSPGLRVGGYTF. CDR3 sequence (DNA): TGTGCCAGCTCTCCGGGACTGAGAGTGGGTGGCTACACCTTC.

The chain uses TRBV27 and TRBJ2-2, with 9 bases fitting TRBD2. Germline V CDR1 and CDR2: MNHEY, SMNVEV (reference sequence). V was clipped by 6 bases and J by 2 bases; unmatched bases: 7. The CDR3 is 16 amino acids. CDR3 nucleotide sequence: TGTGCCAGCAGCCGAGGCGGGGGGGCTAACACCGGGGAGCTGTTTTTT. Translating it yields CASSRGGGANTGELFF.

The chain joins TRBV7-2 to TRBJ2-5; the match to TRBD2 covers 7 bases. J was trimmed by 5 bases and V by 8 bases; bases with no gene match: 5. This CDR3 spans 12 amino acids. In germline, CDR1 is SGHTA, CDR2 FQGNSA. The CDR3 region has the DNA TGTGCCAGCGAGATAGCGGGTGAGACCCAGTACTTC. Translated, it gives CASEIAGETQYF.

V gene TRBV9 combines with J gene TRBJ1-3; D is possibly TRBD1 (5 bases). From germline, CDR1 is SGDLS and CDR2 YYNGEE. The CDR3 runs 15 residues. V lost 2 bases and J 0 bases, leaving 9 bases between the germline ends. The CDR3 DNA reads as TGTGCCAGCAGCGTTGACAGTGACTCTGGAAACACCATATATTTT. Protein product: CASSVDSDSGNTIYF.

For this clone: Distinct nucleotide sequences in the sample also encode this CDR3. The chain employs TRBV28 and TRBJ2-7, with 10 positions matching TRBD1. J was trimmed by 2 bases and V by 4 bases; bases with no gene match: 2. Germline V gene data show CDR1 as MDHEN and CDR2 as SYDVKM. This CDR3 is built from 14 residues. This chain's CDR3 is CASSSGTGAYEQYF. CDR3 sequence (DNA): TGTGCCAGCAGTTCCGGGACAGGGGCCTACGAGCAGTACTTC.

The chain uses TRBV2 and TRBJ2-2; TRBD2 is a possible D gene (6 bases). V lost 10 bases and J 6 bases, leaving 12 bases between the germline ends. Germline V lookup: CDR1 SNHLY, CDR2 FYNNEI. There are 12 residues in the CDR3. In DNA form, the CDR3 reads TGTGCCACCAAGACTAGTCCCGGGGAGCTGTTTTTT. Its protein is CATKTSPGELFF.

The chain has TRBV9 and TRBJ2-1; possibly TRBD2 for D (5 bases). This CDR3 contains 15 residues. Germline V CDR1 and CDR2: SGDLS, YYNGEE. V was clipped by 0 bases and J by 5 bases, with 12 bases between them. In DNA, the CDR3 is TGTGCCAGCAGCGTAGCTGTTCCAGCGGACAATGAGCAGTTCTTC. Translating gives CASSVAVPADNEQFF.

The chain links TRBV29-1 to TRBJ2-5; a possible D gene is TRBD2 (6 bases). Germline CDR1 and CDR2: SQVTM and ANQGSEA. The CDR3 totals 12 residues. Trimming removed 2 bases from V and 8 bases from J, with 12 bases in between. The CDR3 protein is CSVETNGRTQYF. DNA for the CDR3: TGCAGCGTTGAAACCAACGGGAGAACCCAGTACTTC. Full variable domain (outside the CDR3, taken from reference TRBV29-1 and TRBJ2-5): SAVISQKPSRDICQRGTSLTIQCQVDSQVTMMFWYRQQPGQSLTLIATANQGSEATYESGFVIDKFPISRPNLTFSTLTVSNMSPEDSSIYLCSVETNGRTQYFGPGTRLLVL.

This clone was picked up one time. This sequence joins TRBV25-1 and TRBJ1-1, with D hard to call. This CDR3 is 13 amino acids long. V was cut by 7 bases and J by 2 bases, with 11 bases left in between. Per the germline V gene, CDR1 is MGHDK and CDR2 is SYGVNS. The CDR3 DNA follows: TGTGCCAGCACGAGGACGGGAAACACTGAAGCTTTCTTT. Its protein is CASTRTGNTEAFF.

The rearrangement uses TRBV9 and TRBJ2-5; 9 bases are shared with TRBD1. V was clipped by 3 bases and J by 4 bases; unmatched bases: 4. The CDR3 sequence is 14 residues long. The germline gives CDR1 SGDLS, CDR2 YYNGEE. The CDR3 DNA is TGTGCCAGCAGCGCACAGGGGGCTTTAGAGACCCAGTACTTC. Its translation: CASSAQGALETQYF. Together with reference TRBV9 and TRBJ2-5, the CDR3 gives the full variable domain: DSGVTQTPKHLITATGQRVTLRCSPRSGDLSVYWYQQSLDQGLQFLIQYYNGEERAKGNILERFSAQQFPDLHSELNLSSLELGDSALYFCASSAQGALETQYFGPGTRLLVL.

CDR3 protein: CAWSRLAGEMKQYF. In DNA form, the CDR3 reads TGTGCCTGGAGTCGACTAGCGGGAGAGATGAAGCAGTACTTC. This chain joins TRBV30 and TRBJ2-7; 12 positions agree with TRBD2. Looked up from germline, CDR1 is GTSNPN and CDR2 is SVGIG (reference sequence). The CDR3 runs 14 residues. The V segment lost 2 bases and the J segment 8 bases; nucleotides outside the gene matches: 7.

The CDR3 sequence is CASSESGLAAPDTQYF. Written as DNA, the CDR3 is TGTGCCAGCAGTGAATCCGGCCTAGCGGCCCCCGATACGCAGTATTTT. The rearrangement uses TRBV25-1 and TRBJ2-3; 7 nucleotides line up with TRBD2. The CDR3 length is 16 residues. Germline V gene sequence: CDR1 MGHDK, CDR2 SYGVNS. V lost 1 base, J lost 6 bases, and 10 bases stayed unmatched.

The rearrangement uses TRBV4-1 and TRBJ2-1; 11 positions match TRBD2. Germline V gives CDR1 MGHRA, CDR2 YSYEKL. The CDR3 consists of 16 residues. Trimming cost V 2 bases and J 6 bases; bases outside gene matches: 6. In nucleotides, the CDR3 is TGCGCCAGCAGCCAACCAACTAGCGGGAGTTCCAATGAGCAGTTCTTC. It encodes CASSQPTSGSSNEQFF.

This clone was observed once. This sequence joins TRBV12-3 or TRBV12-4 and TRBJ2-5; tentative D call: TRBD2 (6 bases). Trimming pared 6 bases from V and 0 bases from J, leaving 8 bases between. CDR3 length equals 13 residues. Written as DNA, the CDR3 is TGTGCCAGCAGGGGGGACTACCAAGAGACCCAGTACTTC. Amino acid sequence: CASRGDYQETQYF.

The rearrangement joins TRBV7-2 to TRBJ1-2, with D tentatively TRBD1 (6 bases). The CDR3 runs to 15 residues. V was cut by 5 bases and J by 5 bases, with 18 bases left in between. CDR1 is SGHTA, CDR2 FQGNSA, per germline. In DNA, the CDR3 is TGTGCCAGCAGCCCGGGACAAAAGGGGGTGTATGGCTACACCTTC. Protein sequence: CASSPGQKGVYGYTF. The variable domain in full, completed from reference TRBV7-2 and TRBJ1-2, reads GAGVSQSPSNKVTEKGKDVELRCDPISGHTALYWYRQSLGQGLEFLIYFQGNSAPDKSGLPSDRFSAERTGGSVSTLTIQRTQQEDSAVYLCASSPGQKGVYGYTFGSGTRLTVV.

The J gene is TRBJ1-4, the V gene TRBV7-8; D is uncertain. Germline loops: CDR1 SGHVS, CDR2 FQNEAQ. Trimming took off 2 bases at V and 0 bases at J, with 4 bases between the two ends. This CDR3 is built from 14 residues. The CDR3 loop is CASSLQATNEKLFF. DNA for the CDR3: TGTGCCAGCAGCTTACAGGCAACTAATGAAAAACTGTTTTTT.